A single sample gave rise to the 5 T cell receptor beta chains below, sequenced in a study of Ad26.COV2.S vaccination and SARS-CoV-2 variants. TCRdb's table, derived via immunoSEQ multiplex PCR, lists solely in-frame clones and lacks some. The repertoire holds a few hundred thousand clones, 75% to 95% seen once, with about 12% in the top ten. Treatment of the sample: 15 to 20 received Ad26.COV2.S at low or high dose, single or two shots; 5 received placebo; per-sample allocation not given. On day 63 after the first injection, vaccine and placebo recipients gave samples. This specimen was peripheral blood, taken in a trial of Ad26.COV2.S vaccine versus placebo. These receptors all come from a person between 18 and 65 years old who received the Ad26.COV2.S COVID-19 vaccine or a placebo.

The chain recombines TRBV19 with TRBJ2-1; 15 bases map to TRBD2. The germline CDR1 and CDR2 sequences are LNHDA and SQIVND (reference sequence). V lost 3 bases to trimming and J lost 8 bases; unmatched junction nucleotides: 8. This CDR3 region has 17 residues. The CDR3 DNA reads as TGTGCCAGTAGTATGCCCCGGACTAGCGGGAGGGGGTATGAGCAGTTCTTC. It encodes CASSMPRTSGRGYEQFF.

The DNA of the CDR3 is TGTGCCAGCAAAAGACAGACTGAAGCTTTCTTT. Its protein is CASKRQTEAFF. The V gene is TRBV6-5, the J gene TRBJ1-1; D might be TRBD1 (5 bases). Germline loops: CDR1 MNHEY, CDR2 SVGAGI. The CDR3 sequence is 11 residues long. V was trimmed by 7 bases and J by 5 bases, leaving 8 bases between them.

V and J are TRBV19 and TRBJ1-6; D gene uncertain. The V and J ends lost 1 base and 12 bases respectively, with 16 bases between them. Germline V gene sequence: CDR1 LNHDA, CDR2 SQIVND (reference sequence). This CDR3 contains 15 residues. CDR3 in DNA: TGTGCCAGTAGTATAGCAGCAGCCAGCTCCGAACCCCTCCACTTT. Translating it yields CASSIAAASSEPLHF.

The J gene is TRBJ2-7, the V gene TRBV28; 12 positions match TRBD2. V shed 4 bases and J 4 bases; nucleotides not matched to a gene: 5. The CDR3 loop spans 15 amino acids. Germline lookup yields CDR1 MDHEN and CDR2 SYDVKM. CDR3: CASSSLTSGRYEQYF. The CDR3 bases are TGTGCCAGCAGTTCACTTACTAGCGGGAGGTACGAGCAGTACTTC. The complete variable domain, with remaining parts taken from reference TRBV28 and TRBJ2-7, reads DVKVTQSSRYLVKRTGEKVFLECVQDMDHENMFWYRQDPGLGLRLIYFSYDVKMKEKGDIPEGYSVSREKKERFSLILESASTNQTSMYLCASSSLTSGRYEQYFGPGTRLTVT.

V usage is TRBV6-5 and J usage is TRBJ1-1; D ambiguous. CDR3 length: 15 amino acids. Looked up from germline, CDR1 is MNHEY and CDR2 is SVGAGI. Trimming cost V 0 bases and J 5 bases, with 13 bases left between them. CDR3 loop: CASSYSRARETEAFF. The CDR3 nucleotides are TGTGCCAGCAGTTACTCGCGGGCGCGGGAGACTGAAGCTTTCTTT.